The present entry profiles one T cell receptor beta chain with its context. What it binds is unknown. Random-hexamer reverse transcription was applied to 0.5 to 1 ug RNA. TCRdb reanalysed the immunoSEQ multiplex PCR reads using MiXCR and keeps one entry per CDR3 protein. The sample lists approximately 150,000 distinct CDR3 sequences, 95% occurring once. CDR3 length: 15 amino acids. Germline V gives CDR1 MNHEY, CDR2 SMNVEV (reference sequence). V lost 0 bases and J 6 bases, leaving 14 bases between the germline ends. From blood CD8+ and CD4+ T cells, TCR beta sequences were generated. Included as multiple sclerosis controls were treatment-naive patients who had stable or active relapsing-remitting disease. This specimen comes from a study of CD8 T cells in Susac syndrome. General study points: The study recognized that the number of individuals in its TCR sequencing and HLA analysis was relatively small.

The chain carries TRBV27 and TRBJ1-2; TRBD1 might be the D (5 bases). The sample taken for sequencing was CD4+ T cells from PBMCs. The sequence derives from a human donor with multiple sclerosis. The CDR3 sequence: CASSLSTPGHNGYTF. CDR3 coding DNA: TGTGCCAGCAGTTTATCTACCCCAGGGCATAATGGCTACACCTTC.